A selection of T cell receptor beta chains follows, all from one sample in a study of Ad26.COV2.S vaccination and SARS-CoV-2 variants. Profiling relied on immunoSEQ multiplex PCR, and the TCRdb table lists in-frame clones only, not all of them. The table shows approximately 410,000 clones, with more than 75% occurring only once. This sample comprised peripheral blood, obtained in a trial of Ad26.COV2.S vaccine versus placebo. These receptors all stem from a person aged 18-60 years who received the Ad26.COV2.S COVID-19 vaccine or a placebo. CDR3s include the opening cysteine and the closing phenylalanine or tryptophan. The order of the fields is D gene, V gene, clone size, CDR3 length, J gene, CDR3 protein, CDR3 DNA. A D gene is named only where the DNA matches it firmly. Clone size, where shown, is once, few, many, or a class for clones that have expanded.

TRBD2	TRBV4-3	few	16	TRBJ2-1	CASSQDTSGGYNEQFF	TGCGCCAGCAGCCAAGATACTAGCGGGGGGTACAATGAGCAGTTCTTC
-	TRBV7-8	-	16	TRBJ2-7	CASSKGAAGEFNEQYF	TGTGCCAGCAGCAAAGGGGCGGCAGGGGAGTTTAACGAGCAGTACTTC
-	TRBV5-3	-	13	TRBJ1-2	CARSLAAHYGYTF	TGTGCCAGAAGCTTGGCAGCACACTATGGCTACACCTTC
-	TRBV21-1	-	16	TRBJ1-5	CASSNRQGACNQPQHF	TGTGCCAGCAGCAATCGACAGGGGGCGTGCAATCAGCCCCAGCATTTT
-	TRBV12-3/TRBV12-4	once	13	TRBJ1-1	CASSLGRDTEAFF	TGTGCCAGCAGTTTAGGGCGGGACACTGAAGCTTTCTTT
-	TRBV19	-	15	TRBJ1-1	CASSPSVSLNTEAFF	TGTGCCAGTAGTCCTAGCGTGTCCCTGAACACTGAAGCTTTCTTT
-	TRBV3-1/TRBV3-2	-	13	TRBJ2-1	CASSQGRRSEQFF	TGTGCCAGCAGCCAAGGAAGACGTAGTGAGCAGTTCTTC
TRBD1	TRBV10-3	-	14	TRBJ2-7	CAISESRGPDEQYF	TGTGCCATCAGTGAGTCGAGGGGGCCCGACGAGCAGTACTTC
-	TRBV28	-	16	TRBJ1-5	CASSSLRISSSQPQHF	TGTGCCAGCAGTTCCTTGCGTATTTCGTCTAGTCAGCCCCAGCATTTT
-	TRBV6-1	-	16	TRBJ1-2	CASSDNRDRKNYGYTF	TGTGCCAGCAGTGATAATCGTGACAGAAAAAACTATGGCTACACCTTC
-	TRBV2	-	11	TRBJ2-7	CASSELDEQYF	TGTGCCAGCAGTGAACTCGACGAGCAGTACTTC
-	TRBV7-6	-	12	TRBJ2-7	CASSQFGDEQYF	TGTGCCAGCAGCCAATTTGGGGACGAGCAGTACTTC
-	TRBV5-1	-	13	TRBJ1-2	CASSPTQNYGYTF	TGCGCCAGCAGCCCAACCCAGAACTATGGCTACACCTTC
-	TRBV19	-	16	TRBJ1-5	CASSSTGGRVDQPQHF	TGTGCCAGTAGTTCTACGGGGGGGCGGGTGGATCAGCCCCAGCATTTT
TRBD2	TRBV6-2/TRBV6-3	-	17	TRBJ2-7	CASSYSPGTSGIYEQYF	TGTGCCAGCAGTTACTCCCCCGGGACTAGCGGAATCTACGAGCAGTACTTC
TRBD2	TRBV7-2	-	18	TRBJ2-7	CASSLVGGLAGSSYEQYF	TGTGCCAGCAGCTTAGTAGGAGGACTAGCGGGGTCCTCCTACGAGCAGTACTTC